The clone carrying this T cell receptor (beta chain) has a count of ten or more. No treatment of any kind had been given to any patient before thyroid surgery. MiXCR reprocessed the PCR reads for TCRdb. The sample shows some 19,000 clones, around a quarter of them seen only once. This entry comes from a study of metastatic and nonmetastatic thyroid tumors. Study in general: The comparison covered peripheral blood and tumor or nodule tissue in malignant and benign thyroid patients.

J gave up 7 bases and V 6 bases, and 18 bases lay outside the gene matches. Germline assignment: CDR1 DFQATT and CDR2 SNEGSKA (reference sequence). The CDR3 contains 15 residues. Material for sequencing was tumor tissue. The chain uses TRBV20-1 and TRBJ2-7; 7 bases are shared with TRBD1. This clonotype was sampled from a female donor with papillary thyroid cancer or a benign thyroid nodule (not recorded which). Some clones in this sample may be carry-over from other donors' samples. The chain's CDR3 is CSATPSGTARVEQYF. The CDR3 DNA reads TGCAGTGCCACCCCGTCTGGGACAGCCCGAGTAGAGCAGTACTTC.